These 20 T cell receptor beta chains were sequenced from one sample in a study of beta chain features in type 1 diabetes. Study conclusions and caveats: Across all four CD4+ subsets, people with type 1 diabetes showed modestly shorter TCRB CDR3s.

Expressed TCRB transcripts got sequenced, as all isolated RNA was reverse transcribed. Libraries were prepared by immunoSEQ multiplex PCR; TCRdb keeps only in-frame clonotypes and omits some of them. The sample has approximately 260,000 clones; about a fifth are singletons. Their antigen targets remain unknown. Source material: naive CD4+ T cells from blood. These receptors were taken from a middle-aged woman with type 1 diabetes.

The chain joins TRBV5-1 to TRBJ2-7; tentatively, D is TRBD2 (5 bases). The ends were cut back, 0 bases at V and 3 bases at J, with 16 bases in the middle. CDR1 is SGHRS and CDR2 is YFSETQ in the germline V gene. The CDR3 covers 16 residues. Here the CDR3 DNA reads TGCGCCAGCAGCTTGGCCTGGGCAGAGGGCCACTACGAGCAGTACTTC. Translating gives CASSLAWAEGHYEQYF.

For this clone: Different DNA sequences within this sample yield the same CDR3. V is TRBV28 and J is TRBJ1-2; a weak D match, TRBD1 (6 bases). The CDR3 length is 12 residues. V was pared by 5 bases and J by 5 bases, with 9 bases between. The germline CDR1 and CDR2 sequences are MDHEN and SYDVKM. The CDR3 here is CASSPGEYGYTF. The CDR3, as DNA: TGTGCCAGCAGTCCAGGGGAATATGGCTACACCTTC.

A few counts support this clone. J is TRBJ2-5 and V is TRBV15; tentatively, D is TRBD2 (6 bases). Germline V gene data show CDR1 as LNHNV and CDR2 as YYDKDF (reference sequence). This CDR3 contains 16 residues. V lost 0 bases, J lost 1 base, and 12 bases lay in between. CDR3 residues: CATSRDLGRPQETQYF. In nucleotides, the CDR3 is TGTGCCACCAGCAGAGATCTGGGGAGGCCCCAAGAGACCCAGTACTTC.

In this sample, this clone turned up a few times. V is TRBV5-6 and J is TRBJ1-4; D not certain. This CDR3 has 15 residues. Trimming left V 0 bases short and J 8 bases short, with 14 bases between. Germline assignment: CDR1 SGHDT and CDR2 YYEEEE. CDR3 in amino acids: CASSLAGLRGEKLFF. CDR3 nucleotides: TGTGCCAGCAGCTTGGCCGGGTTGAGAGGAGAAAAACTGTTTTTT.

The table lists this clone with a few counts. This rearrangement joins TRBV18 to TRBJ1-6; no firm D call. The length of the CDR3 is 13 residues. CDR1 and CDR2 (germline): KGHSH, LQKENI. Trimming removed 2 bases from V and 10 bases from J, with 9 bases in between. The CDR3 sequence is CASSPEGSSPLHF. The CDR3 DNA sequence: TGTGCCAGCTCACCAGAGGGCTCCTCACCCCTCCACTTT.

This clone was recorded a few times. This rearrangement joins TRBV19 to TRBJ1-3; no definite D call. The CDR3 spans 12 residues. Germline-derived CDR1 and CDR2 are LNHDA and SQIVND (reference sequence). V gave up 6 bases and J gave up 8 bases, with 11 bases separating them. This CDR3 is CASSDLEDTIYF. Here the CDR3 DNA reads TGTGCCAGTAGCGACTTAGAGGACACCATATATTTT.

This clone showed up just a few times. The chain has TRBV11-1 and TRBJ1-4, with D hard to call. The length of the CDR3 is 13 residues. The germline V gene encodes CDR1 SGHAT and CDR2 FQDESV (reference sequence). The germline V and J ends were trimmed by 3 bases and 11 bases, with 13 bases remaining between them. CDR3 in amino acids: CASSFNDAGKLFF. In DNA, the CDR3 is TGTGCCAGCAGCTTTAACGACGCCGGGAAACTGTTTTTT.

This clone was observed a handful of times. This chain connects TRBV7-2 to TRBJ1-5; D is unclear. There are 13 residues in the CDR3. In germline, CDR1 is SGHTA, CDR2 FQGNSA. The germline V and J ends were trimmed by 5 bases and 0 bases, with 5 bases remaining between them. The CDR3 reads CASSPDSNQPQHF. The CDR3 DNA reads as TGTGCCAGCAGCCCAGATAGCAATCAGCCCCAGCATTTT.

The V and J genes are TRBV4-1 and TRBJ1-1, with D perhaps TRBD1 (6 bases). CDR1 is MGHRA and CDR2 is YSYEKL in the germline V gene. The CDR3 loop spans 14 amino acids. V was pared by 3 bases and J by 4 bases, with 12 bases between. CDR3 in DNA: TGCGCCAGCAGCCAGGAAGAAGGGGGCACTGAAGCTTTCTTT. Its protein product is CASSQEEGGTEAFF.

Note on this clone: The sample holds other DNA sequences that translate to the same CDR3. The chain uses TRBV4-3 and TRBJ1-6; TRBD1 is a possible D gene (5 bases). Trimming stripped 0 bases from V and 10 bases from J, with 7 bases between. The CDR3 runs 13 residues. Germline V gene sequence: CDR1 LGHNA, CDR2 YSLEER. The CDR3 coding sequence is TGCGCCAGCAGCCAAGATAGGGGATCACCCCTCCACTTT. Its translation: CASSQDRGSPLHF.

J is TRBJ2-3 and V is TRBV7-2; TRBD2 matches at 10 bases. Losses at the gene ends were 3 bases for V and 5 bases for J; bases not matched to a gene: 8. Germline V gene lookup returns CDR1 SGHTA and CDR2 FQGNSA. The CDR3 totals 16 residues. The CDR3 spells CASSFKLAGVGDTQYF. CDR3 in DNA: TGTGCCAGCAGCTTTAAGCTAGCGGGGGTTGGAGATACGCAGTATTTT.

The chain employs TRBV5-8 and TRBJ2-7; D may be TRBD1 (6 bases). Trimming removed 4 bases at V and 7 bases at J, with 21 bases between. The CDR3 sequence is 15 residues long. In germline, CDR1 is SGHTS, CDR2 YDEGEE. This CDR3 reads CASSPGQTPAREQYF. CDR3 nucleotide sequence: TGTGCCAGCAGCCCCGGACAGACCCCGGCGAGGGAGCAGTACTTC.

This clone was seen a few times. As DNA, the CDR3 is TGTGCCAGCAGCTTAACAGGGACAGGCCCTGGCTACACCTTC. Translating gives CASSLTGTGPGYTF. V and J are TRBV13 and TRBJ1-2; 8 nucleotides line up with TRBD1. V lost 2 bases, J lost 7 bases, and 6 bases stayed unmatched. The CDR3 is 14 amino acids. Germline CDR1 and CDR2: PRHDT and FYEKMQ (reference sequence).

In this sample, this clone turned up a few times. The J gene is TRBJ1-1, the V gene TRBV13, with 8 bases matching TRBD1. The CDR3 sequence is 14 residues long. The trim removed 5 bases at V and 6 bases at J, leaving 8 bases unmatched. Germline CDR1 reads PRHDT; CDR2 reads FYEKMQ (reference sequence). CDR3 loop: CASSGRQGRAEAFF. In DNA form, the CDR3 reads TGTGCCAGCAGCGGTCGACAGGGGAGGGCTGAAGCTTTCTTT.

V is TRBV4-3 and J is TRBJ1-2; perhaps TRBD1 as D (5 bases). Germline-derived CDR1 and CDR2 are LGHNA and YSLEER. V was pared by 3 bases and J by 4 bases, with 9 bases between. The CDR3 has 13 amino acids. The CDR3 region is CASSQRDGYGYTF. Here the CDR3 DNA reads TGCGCCAGCAGCCAGCGGGACGGCTATGGCTACACCTTC.

This sequence joins TRBV5-1 and TRBJ1-5; 8 bases agree with TRBD1. CDR1 is SGHRS and CDR2 is YFSETQ in the germline V gene. The CDR3 is 16 amino acids. Trimming at V came to 4 bases and at J to 1 base, leaving 7 bases not matched to a gene. The CDR3 loop reads CASSPAGTGSNQPQHF. The CDR3 DNA is TGCGCCAGCAGCCCGGCCGGGACAGGAAGCAATCAGCCCCAGCATTTT.

V usage is TRBV5-1 and J usage is TRBJ1-2, with D possibly TRBD1 on 5 matching bases. The CDR3 runs 14 residues. V lost 2 bases to trimming and J lost 0 bases, with 8 bases between them. Germline V gene data show CDR1 as SGHRS and CDR2 as YFSETQ. The CDR3 is CASSLQDTNYGYTF. The DNA of the CDR3 is TGCGCCAGCAGCTTACAGGACACTAACTATGGCTACACCTTC.

The sample holds a few counts of this clone. The V and J genes are TRBV5-1 and TRBJ1-2; 11 nucleotides match TRBD1. Germline CDR1 is SGHRS and CDR2 is YFSETQ. J lost 8 bases, V lost 4 bases, and 10 bases had no gene match. This CDR3 region has 15 residues. Here the CDR3 reads CASSTGQGAAGGYTF. CDR3 DNA: TGCGCCAGCAGCACCGGACAGGGGGCAGCTGGGGGCTACACCTTC.

This clone was seen only a few times. V and J are TRBV29-1 and TRBJ2-5; no clear D gene. The V gene's germline CDR1 is SQVTM and CDR2 ANQGSEA. This CDR3 is 12 amino acids long. Trimming removed 4 bases at V and 1 base at J, with 7 bases between. The CDR3 coding sequence is TGCAGCGTTGTACAGCCCCAAGAGACCCAGTACTTC. Translated: CSVVQPQETQYF.

This chain uses TRBV28 with TRBJ1-3; 7 bases fit TRBD1. The trim removed 5 bases at V and 0 bases at J, leaving 4 bases unmatched. Germline CDR1 MDHEN, CDR2 SYDVKM. There are 15 residues in the CDR3. The CDR3 DNA reads as TGTGCCAGCAGTACCACAGGGGTCTCTGGAAACACCATATATTTT. Amino acid sequence: CASSTTGVSGNTIYF. Full variable domain (rest looked up from reference TRBV28 and TRBJ1-3): DVKVTQSSRYLVKRTGEKVFLECVQDMDHENMFWYRQDPGLGLRLIYFSYDVKMKEKGDIPEGYSVSREKKERFSLILESASTNQTSMYLCASSTTGVSGNTIYFGEGSWLTVV.